This T cell receptor beta chain emerged from a study of Graves' ophthalmopathy and Graves' hyperthyroidism. Study-level results: With approximately 88% sensitivity and 70% to 82% specificity, a 13-signature model separated ophthalmopathy from stable hyperthyroidism. Forecasting of ophthalmopathy progression by the model achieved almost 71% sensitivity and 72.22% specificity.

CDR1 MNHEY and CDR2 SMNVEV come from the germline V gene (reference sequence). Trimming took 1 base from V and 0 from J, leaving 13 bases between them. This CDR3 contains 17 residues. Diagnoses were established from clinical symptoms, serum thyroxine, TRAb, thyroid ultrasound and orbital computed tomography. This clonotype was recorded at least ten times. Its antigen is not identified. RNA transcripts were the template, and TCR beta CDR3 regions were amplified from them. The first-round RT-PCR employed HTBI primers together with the Qiagen OneStep RT-PCR kit. A multiplex PCR was then performed as the second round. TCRdb reprocessed the multiplex PCR reads with MiXCR, giving one entry per CDR3 protein. The table shows roughly 350,000 distinct CDR3 sequences, with roughly 17% occurring only once.

The sequencing input was peripheral blood. The chain couples TRBV27 to TRBJ1-3; D gene uncertain. This sequence originates from an adult woman with stable Graves' hyperthyroidism. CDR3 DNA sequence: TGTGCCAGCAGTTTATACGGTAGTCCTAGCTCTGGAAACACCATATATTTT. Its protein product is CASSLYGSPSSGNTIYF.